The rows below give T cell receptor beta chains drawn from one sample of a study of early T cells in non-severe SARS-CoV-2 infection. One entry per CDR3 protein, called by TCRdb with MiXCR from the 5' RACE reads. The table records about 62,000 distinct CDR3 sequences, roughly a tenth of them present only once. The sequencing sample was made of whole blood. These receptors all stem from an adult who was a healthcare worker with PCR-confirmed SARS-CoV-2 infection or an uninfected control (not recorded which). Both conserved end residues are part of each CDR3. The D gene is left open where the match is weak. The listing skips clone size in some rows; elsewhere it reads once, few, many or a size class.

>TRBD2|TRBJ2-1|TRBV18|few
CASSPPYVSGDSYNERQFF
TGTGCCAGCTCACCGCCCTACGTTAGCGGGGATAGCTACAATGAGCGGCAGTTCTTC
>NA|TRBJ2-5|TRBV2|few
CASSFAGWGLQETQYF
TGTGCCAGCAGTTTTGCCGGGTGGGGGCTCCAAGAGACCCAGTACTTC
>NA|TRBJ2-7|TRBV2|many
CASSEAVSYEQYF
TGTGCCAGCAGTGAGGCAGTCTCCTACGAGCAGTACTTC
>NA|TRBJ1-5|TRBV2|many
CASSPATGMGNQPQHF
TGTGCCAGCAGCCCCGCCACGGGAATGGGCAATCAGCCCCAGCATTTT
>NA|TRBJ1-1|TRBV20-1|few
CSAKLGHATSVAFF
TGCAGTGCTAAATTGGGACACGCAACAAGTGTGGCTTTCTTT
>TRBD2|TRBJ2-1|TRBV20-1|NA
CSAPGRGADSSYNEQFF
TGCAGTGCCCCTGGGCGGGGGGCCGATAGCTCCTACAATGAGCAGTTCTTC
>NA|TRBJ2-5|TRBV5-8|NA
CASSSQPGLLQETQYF
TGTGCCAGCAGCTCACAGCCGGGACTCCTCCAAGAGACCCAGTACTTC
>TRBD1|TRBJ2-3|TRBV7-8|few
CASSLVLGGMTDTQYF
TGTGCCAGCAGCTTAGTGTTAGGGGGCATGACAGATACGCAGTATTTT
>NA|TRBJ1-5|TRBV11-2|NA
CASSPSPTQPQHF
TGTGCCAGCAGCCCATCCCCCACCCAGCCCCAGCATTTT
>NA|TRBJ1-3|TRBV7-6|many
CASSVRASTGGNTIYF
TGTGCCAGCAGCGTCCGAGCCTCAACGGGAGGAAACACCATATATTTT
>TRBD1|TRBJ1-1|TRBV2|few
CASRQGATEAFF
TGTGCCAGCAGACAGGGGGCTACTGAAGCTTTCTTT
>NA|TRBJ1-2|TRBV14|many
CASSQELRGMDGYTF
TGTGCCAGCAGCCAAGAGTTGCGGGGGATGGATGGCTACACCTTC
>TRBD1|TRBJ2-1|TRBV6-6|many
CASSDRGRVSNEQFF
TGTGCCAGCTCAGACAGGGGGCGCGTATCCAATGAGCAGTTCTTC
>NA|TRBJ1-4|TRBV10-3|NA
CAIGKGRFEKLFF
TGTGCCATCGGGAAGGGGCGGTTTGAAAAACTGTTTTTT
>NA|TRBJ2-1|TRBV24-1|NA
CATSDRDTNNEQFF
TGTGCCACCAGTGACCGGGACACCAACAATGAGCAGTTCTTC
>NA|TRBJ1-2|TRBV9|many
CASRHTSDDYGYTF
TGTGCCAGCAGGCACACGTCGGATGACTATGGCTACACCTTC
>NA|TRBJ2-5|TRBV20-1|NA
CSARQAKKETQYF
TGCAGTGCTAGACAGGCGAAAAAAGAGACCCAGTACTTC
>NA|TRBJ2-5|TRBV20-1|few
CSAIRGGQFGETQYF
TGCAGTGCTATCAGGGGGGGACAGTTCGGAGAGACCCAGTACTTC
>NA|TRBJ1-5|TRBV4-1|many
CASSQGQGGNQPQHF
TGCGCCAGCAGCCAAGGGCAAGGCGGGAACCAGCCCCAGCATTTT
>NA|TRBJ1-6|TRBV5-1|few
CASSLGAGRNNSPLHF
TGCGCCAGCAGCCTGGGGGCAGGGCGCAATAATTCACCCCTCCACTTT
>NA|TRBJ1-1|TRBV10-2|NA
CASKDTEAFF
TGCGCCAGCAAGGACACTGAAGCTTTCTTT
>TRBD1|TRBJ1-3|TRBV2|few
CASSEDRGQMGNTIYF
TGTGCCAGCAGTGAAGATAGGGGACAGATGGGAAACACCATATATTTT